One sample yielded the 14 T cell receptor beta chains listed below, sequenced in a study of cytomegalovirus exposure and HLA in healthy donors. Primers included in the PCR were 60 Vbeta and 13 Jbeta primers. Profiling relied on immunoSEQ multiplex PCR, and the TCRdb table lists in-frame clones only, not all of them. The sample contains around 190,000 clones, around 77% of which appear only once. The specimen sequenced was PBMCs. The receptor source for this set is a woman in her twenties or thirties in good health and CMV-seronegative.

The gene calls are TRBV5-5 and TRBJ2-3; possible D gene TRBD2, 5 bases. Germline V lookup: CDR1 SGHKS, CDR2 YYEKEE (reference sequence). The V end was cut by 2 bases, the J end by 1 base, with 14 bases between. The CDR3 sequence is 16 residues long. The CDR3, as DNA: TGTGCCAGCAGCTTAAGTCCGGGATGGGGCACAGATACGCAGTATTTT. Translated: CASSLSPGWGTDTQYF.

The chain carries TRBV29-1 and TRBJ1-1, with TRBD1 identical over 9 bases. The CDR3 length is 13 residues. The trim removed 6 bases at V and 2 bases at J, leaving 4 bases unmatched. Looked up from germline, CDR1 is SQVTM and CDR2 is ANQGSEA. In DNA, the CDR3 is TGCAGCGTGGGACAGGGACTAAACACTGAAGCTTTCTTT. It encodes CSVGQGLNTEAFF.

This clone has more than one count but fewer than ten. The chain couples TRBV7-2 to TRBJ2-1; possible D gene TRBD1, 6 bases. V was trimmed by 4 bases and J by 11 bases, leaving 12 bases between them. The CDR3 length is 12 residues. Germline V gives CDR1 SGHTA, CDR2 FQGNSA. CDR3 region: CASSSPDRKQFF. The CDR3 DNA reads as TGTGCCAGCAGCTCTCCCGACAGGAAGCAGTTCTTC. Complete variable domain (other parts from reference TRBV7-2 and TRBJ2-1): GAGVSQSPSNKVTEKGKDVELRCDPISGHTALYWYRQSLGQGLEFLIYFQGNSAPDKSGLPSDRFSAERTGGSVSTLTIQRTQQEDSAVYLCASSSPDRKQFFGPGTRLTVL.

In this sample, this clone turned up a few times. The gene calls are TRBV30 and TRBJ2-2; TRBD1 is a possible D gene (5 bases). V was shortened by 2 bases and J by 3 bases, with 13 bases between the two germline ends. The germline V gene encodes CDR1 GTSNPN and CDR2 SVGIG (reference sequence). This CDR3 region has 15 residues. DNA of the CDR3: TGTGCCTGGAGTAGGGGCAGGGCGGACACCGGGGAGCTGTTTTTT. This codes for CAWSRGRADTGELFF.

V gene TRBV18 combines with J gene TRBJ2-2; a possible D gene is TRBD2 (6 bases). Trimming left V 3 bases short and J 6 bases short, with 26 bases between. CDR3 length: 19 amino acids. Germline V lookup: CDR1 KGHSH, CDR2 LQKENI. The CDR3 sequence is CASSPLASGPLLSPGELFF. CDR3 DNA sequence: TGTGCCAGCTCACCCCTCGCGAGCGGGCCCCTCTTGAGCCCCGGGGAGCTGTTTTTT. Complete variable domain (other parts from reference TRBV18 and TRBJ2-2): NAGVMQNPRHLVRRRGQEARLRCSPMKGHSHVYWYRQLPEEGLKFMVYLQKENIIDESGMPKERFSAEFPKEGPSILRIQQVVRGDSAAYFCASSPLASGPLLSPGELFFGEGSRLTVL.

V is TRBV10-3 and J is TRBJ1-5, with D tentatively TRBD1 (5 bases). The CDR3 totals 16 residues. The germline V gene encodes CDR1 ENHRY and CDR2 SYGVKD. Deletions cut 0 bases from V and 5 bases from J, with 14 bases between. In DNA form, the CDR3 reads TGTGCCATCAGTGAGTCTGAAAGGGGTCGCTATCAGCCCCAGCATTTT. Amino acids: CAISESERGRYQPQHF.

The chain is built from TRBV28 and TRBJ1-1; 9 bases fit TRBD1. Germline V gene sequence: CDR1 MDHEN, CDR2 SYDVKM. This CDR3 region has 15 residues. With 5 bases clipped from V and 1 base from J, the junction kept 5 bases outside the gene matches. The CDR3 region is CASSGQGLRNTEAFF. As DNA, the CDR3 is TGTGCCAGCAGTGGACAGGGGCTACGGAACACTGAAGCTTTCTTT.

The CDR3 spells CASSYFARGTDTQYF. The CDR3 coding sequence is TGTGCCAGCAGTTATTTTGCTCGCGGCACAGATACGCAGTATTTT. This chain connects TRBV6-6 to TRBJ2-3, with D unclear. V was shortened by 3 bases and J by 1 base, with 11 bases between the two germline ends. Germline-derived CDR1 and CDR2 are MNHNY and SVGAGI (reference sequence). The CDR3 has 15 residues.

This rearrangement joins TRBV19 to TRBJ1-4; 8 positions match TRBD1. CDR3 size: 14 residues. V gave up 5 bases and J gave up 5 bases; unmatched junction bases: 4. The germline V gene encodes CDR1 LNHDA and CDR2 SQIVND (reference sequence). CDR3 in DNA: TGTGCCAGTAGTTCCAGGGGGCAGAATGAAAAACTGTTTTTT. Protein sequence: CASSSRGQNEKLFF.

The chain employs TRBV5-1 and TRBJ2-7; maybe TRBD1 (6 bases). Germline CDR1 reads SGHRS; CDR2 reads YFSETQ. V was clipped by 0 bases and J by 2 bases, with 9 bases between them. The CDR3 totals 14 residues. In DNA form, the CDR3 reads TGCGCCAGCAGCTTGGGACGACAGGCCTACGAGCAGTACTTC. It codes for CASSLGRQAYEQYF. Full variable domain (remainder filled in from reference TRBV5-1 and TRBJ2-7): KAGVTQTPRYLIKTRGQQVTLSCSPISGHRSVSWYQQTPGQGLQFLFEYFSETQRNKGNFPGRFSGRQFSNSRSEMNVSTLELGDSALYLCASSLGRQAYEQYFGPGTRLTVT.

V usage is TRBV19 and J usage is TRBJ1-5; D remains unclear. Trimming took off 2 bases at V and 5 bases at J, with 16 bases between the two ends. The CDR3 contains 16 residues. Germline loops: CDR1 LNHDA, CDR2 SQIVND (reference sequence). Here the CDR3 reads CASSITQTILDQPQHF. The CDR3, as DNA: TGTGCCAGTAGTATAACGCAGACTATCTTGGATCAGCCCCAGCATTTT.

The chain employs TRBV5-4 and TRBJ2-5; D may be TRBD1 (6 bases). The CDR3 contains 15 residues. From germline, CDR1 is SGHNT and CDR2 YYREEE (reference sequence). With 4 bases removed from V and 5 bases from J, the gap between germline ends came to 18 bases. DNA for the CDR3: TGTGCCAGCAGCGTGGACCCACAGGGTCACGAGACCCAGTACTTC. Its translation: CASSVDPQGHETQYF.

In nucleotides, the CDR3 is TGTGCCAGCACATTATCCTACAGGGGCAATCAGCCCCAGCATTTT. Translation gives CASTLSYRGNQPQHF. This chain uses TRBV6-1 with TRBJ1-5, with TRBD1 as a possible D gene (6 bases). The length of the CDR3 is 15 residues. Germline V gene lookup returns CDR1 MNHNS and CDR2 SASEGT. V was cut by 7 bases and J by 2 bases, with 15 bases left in between.

This chain joins TRBV19 and TRBJ2-5; 8 bases map to TRBD2. Germline loops: CDR1 LNHDA, CDR2 SQIVND (reference sequence). V lost 5 bases and J lost 4; bases outside the gene matches: 6. The CDR3 spans 14 residues. The DNA of the CDR3 is TGTGCCAGTAGTTCGGGAGGGCCTATAGAGACCCAGTACTTC. Its protein product is CASSSGGPIETQYF. The entire variable domain, with the rest obtained from reference TRBV19 and TRBJ2-5, is as follows: DGGITQSPKYLFRKEGQNVTLSCEQNLNHDAMYWYRQDPGQGLRLIYYSQIVNDFQKGDIAEGYSVSREKKESFPLTVTSAQKNPTAFYLCASSSGGPIETQYFGPGTRLLVL.